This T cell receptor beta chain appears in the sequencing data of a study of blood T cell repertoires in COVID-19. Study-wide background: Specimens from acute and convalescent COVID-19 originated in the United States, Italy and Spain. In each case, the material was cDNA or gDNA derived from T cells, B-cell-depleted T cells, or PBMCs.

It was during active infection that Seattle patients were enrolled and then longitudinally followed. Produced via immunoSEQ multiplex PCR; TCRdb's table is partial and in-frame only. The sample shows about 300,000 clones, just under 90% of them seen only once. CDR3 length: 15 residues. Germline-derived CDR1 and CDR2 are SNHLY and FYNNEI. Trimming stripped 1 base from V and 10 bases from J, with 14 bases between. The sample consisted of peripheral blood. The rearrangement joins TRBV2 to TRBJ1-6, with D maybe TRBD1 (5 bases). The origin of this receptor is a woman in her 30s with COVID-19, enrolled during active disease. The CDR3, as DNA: TGTGCCAGCAGTGAAGTGGCAGGGATGCGATCACCCCTCCACTTT. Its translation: CASSEVAGMRSPLHF.